This TCR beta chain was observed in a study of T-cell reconstitution after alpha-beta-depleted transplantation in children. CDR1 is SGDLS, CDR2 YYNGEE, per germline. Trimming stripped 3 bases from V and 7 bases from J, with 13 bases between. The CDR3 covers 14 residues. Molecular barcoding with unique molecular identifiers was used for the TCRbeta library. TCRdb reanalysed the PCR reads using MiXCR and keeps one entry per CDR3 protein. The sample carries approximately 1,000,000 distinct CDR3 sequences, roughly 29% recorded once. Turning to this clonotype: Antigen specificity is unknown.

The study, taken as a whole, reports: Surviving recipient T cells and thymic progenitors accounted for the high day-60 TCRbeta diversity observed in some patients. Several hundred rapidly expanded clones from non-depleted graft cells reportedly supplied alpha-beta T cells about two months post-transplant.

The chain uses TRBV9 and TRBJ1-4; D gene ambiguous. The TCR comes from a boy under three years old who had a stem cell transplant for SCID, so the T cells may come from the graft donor. Specimen: PBMCs, mostly from graft donor cells, collected 360 days after TCRalphabeta/CD19-depleted stem cell transplant. Here the CDR3 DNA reads TGTGCCAGCAGCGGGCCGTCGGGAGGTGAAAAACTGTTTTTT. Encoded protein: CASSGPSGGEKLFF.